The 7 T cell receptor beta chains in this list originate from one sample, sequenced in a study of blood T cell repertoires in COVID-19. The method was immunoSEQ multiplex PCR; TCRdb's version includes in-frame clones alone and lacks a portion of them. The table shows some 73,000 clones, with more than 80% occurring only once. The sample consisted of peripheral blood. The origin of the receptors is a human donor in a cohort sampled during active COVID-19.

This rearrangement joins TRBV27 to TRBJ2-3; 7 nucleotides match TRBD2. From germline, CDR1 is MNHEY and CDR2 SMNVEV (reference sequence). This CDR3 is 16 amino acids long. V was clipped by 6 bases and J by 2 bases; unmatched bases: 11. The CDR3 loop reads CASRTIGRGNTDTQYF. The CDR3 coding sequence is TGTGCCAGCAGAACTATCGGGCGGGGGAACACAGATACGCAGTATTTT.

Written as DNA, the CDR3 is TGCGCCAGCAGTGAGTCGAGGGGGCAGGGGTCCTCCTACGAGCAGTACTTC. This translates into CASSESRGQGSSYEQYF. The gene calls are TRBV10-1 and TRBJ2-7, with 7 bases aligning to TRBD1. The CDR3 is made up of 17 amino acids. The V gene's germline CDR1 is WNHNN and CDR2 SYGVQD (reference sequence). V gave up 0 bases and J gave up 0 bases; unmatched junction bases: 8.

The chain combines TRBV21-1 with TRBJ1-6; TRBD1 is the table's D call, not checked against the DNA. TRBV21-1 is deemed a pseudogene. The CDR3 length is 16 residues. The CDR3 coding sequence is TGTGCCAGTCCAGGGAAGGCACCATCCTATAATTCACCCCTCCACTTT. Its translation: CASPGKAPSYNSPLHF.

Only a few counts were recorded for this clone. The rearrangement joins TRBV19 to TRBJ1-2; D remains unclear. The CDR3 spans 14 residues. V shed 3 bases and J shed 8 bases, with 16 bases lying between them. The germline V gene has CDR1 LNHDA and CDR2 SQIVND (reference sequence). CDR3 region: CASSMKVPNGGYTF. As DNA, the CDR3 is TGTGCCAGTAGTATGAAGGTTCCAAACGGGGGCTACACCTTC.

The chain uses TRBV9 and TRBJ1-2, with D uncertain. V lost 4 bases, J lost 6 bases, and 16 bases lay in between. Germline CDR1 and CDR2: SGDLS and YYNGEE. This CDR3 is 14 amino acids long. The CDR3 is CASSPRAEGHGYTF. CDR3 in DNA: TGTGCCAGCAGCCCGAGGGCCGAAGGGCATGGCTACACCTTC.

J is TRBJ2-1 and V is TRBV6-5; no firm D call. The V end lost 5 bases, the J end lost 14 bases, and 13 bases lay between the germline ends. The germline gives CDR1 MNHEY, CDR2 SVGAGI. The CDR3 has 11 amino acids. This CDR3 reads CASSPVNREFF. The CDR3 region has the DNA TGTGCCAGCAGTCCCGTCAATCGGGAGTTCTTC.

The genes are TRBV25-1 and TRBJ1-4; perhaps TRBD1 as D (6 bases). CDR3 size: 18 residues. V was trimmed by 1 base and J by 0 bases, leaving 15 bases between them. Germline V CDR1 and CDR2: MGHDK, SYGVNS. The CDR3, as DNA: TGTGCCAGCAGTGAATCGGGACACAGAGTTTCAACTAATGAAAAACTGTTTTTT. Translation gives CASSESGHRVSTNEKLFF.